These 9 T cell receptor beta chains were sequenced from one sample in a study of cytomegalovirus exposure and HLA in healthy donors. Use of 60 Vbeta and 13 Jbeta primers characterized the PCR. Some clones are missing from TCRdb's copy, which holds only in-frame ones; the method was immunoSEQ multiplex PCR. The sample contains approximately 150,000 clones, around four fifths of which appear only once. Sequenced material: PBMCs. These receptors all stem from a male donor in good health and CMV-seronegative.

The gene calls are TRBV28 and TRBJ2-7; 12 bases are a match to TRBD2. The CDR3 totals 14 residues. Germline CDR1 is MDHEN and CDR2 is SYDVKM. Unmatched junction bases numbered 5, after V lost 4 bases and J lost 7 bases. DNA of the CDR3: TGTGCCAGCAGTTCGCCCGGACTAGCGGGAGAGCAGTACTTC. Amino acids: CASSSPGLAGEQYF.

Worth noting for this clone: One end of the junction does not line up with germline, which may come from a read error. The CDR3 DNA follows: TGTTCCAGCAGCCGACAGGGAGCGGTGGCAGATACGCAGTATTTT. Translated: CSSSRQGAVADTQYF. V usage is TRBV7-9 and J usage is TRBJ2-3, with 7 bases aligning to TRBD1. The CDR3 sequence is 15 residues long. Germline V gives CDR1 SEHNR, CDR2 FQNEAQ (reference sequence).

This chain joins TRBV7-9 and TRBJ2-3; 13 nucleotides agree with TRBD2. CDR1 is SEHNR, CDR2 FQNEAQ, per germline (reference sequence). Trimming at V came to 11 bases and at J to 4 bases, leaving 3 bases not matched to a gene. CDR3 size: 13 residues. DNA for the CDR3: TGTGCCGGACTAGCGGGAGAGGCAGATACGCAGTATTTT. It codes for CAGLAGEADTQYF.

Of note for this clone: The sample carries other DNA sequences with the same CDR3. The chain joins TRBV6-5 to TRBJ1-1, with 7 nucleotides matching TRBD1. CDR3 length: 14 amino acids. Unmatched junction bases numbered 7, after V lost 6 bases and J lost 3 bases. The germline V gene encodes CDR1 MNHEY and CDR2 SVGAGI. DNA for the CDR3: TGTGCCAGCAGGCGGACAGGAATACACACTGAAGCTTTCTTT. Its protein product is CASRRTGIHTEAFF.

The rearrangement joins TRBV11-2 to TRBJ2-7, with a tentative D call TRBD2 (6 bases). The CDR3 sequence is 18 residues long. Germline loops: CDR1 SGHAT, CDR2 FQNNGV. Trimming pared 1 base from V and 1 base from J, leaving 20 bases between. The DNA of the CDR3 is TGTGCCAGCAGCTTAGCCGGCGGACTAAGCGGGTATTCCTACGAGCAGTACTTC. Translated: CASSLAGGLSGYSYEQYF.

Concerning this clone itself: The sample carries other DNA sequences with the same CDR3. The genes are TRBV6-5 and TRBJ1-1; no clear D. This CDR3 comprises 11 residues. V dropped 6 bases and J dropped 4 bases, with 6 bases sitting between them. Germline CDR1 MNHEY, CDR2 SVGAGI. DNA of the CDR3: TGTGCCAGCAGACGAGGCACTGAAGCTTTCTTT. It yields the protein CASRRGTEAFF.

This sequence joins TRBV28 and TRBJ1-2; D perhaps matches TRBD1 (5 bases). Germline values: CDR1 MDHEN, CDR2 SYDVKM. Trimming took 3 bases from V and 6 from J, leaving 11 bases between them. The CDR3 is 13 residues long. The DNA of the CDR3 is TGTGCCAGCAGTTTCAGCGTAGGGGATGGCTACACCTTC. Translation: CASSFSVGDGYTF.

For this clone: One end of the junction fails to match germline, which may point to a read error. This chain joins TRBV7-9 and TRBJ1-2; 8 bases match TRBD1. The CDR3 runs 15 residues. Germline V lookup: CDR1 SEHNR, CDR2 FQNEAQ (reference sequence). CDR3 in amino acids: CSSSSGTGDYYGYTF. CDR3 sequence (DNA): TGTTCCAGCAGCTCCGGGACAGGCGACTACTATGGCTACACCTTC.

Notes on this clone: Other DNA sequences from this sample encode an identical CDR3 as well. This chain joins TRBV19 and TRBJ1-5; no firm D call. Germline CDR1 and CDR2: LNHDA and SQIVND (reference sequence). The CDR3 length is 16 residues. Trimming took 6 bases from V and 2 from J, leaving 17 bases between them. The CDR3 DNA is TGTGCCAGTAGGACCCGGGAGCTTGGGGGCAATCAGCCCCAGCATTTT. It encodes CASRTRELGGNQPQHF.